This note documents a single T cell receptor (beta chain) sequence. This clonotype has a count of ten or more. Its antigen remains unidentified. Base qualities are not at hand, and no much larger clone is one base apart. The sample belongs to a study of human T cells and chemical hapten exposure listed by TCRdb under 2021. Notes on the research overall: For sensitization, 2% DPC in acetone was applied to a roughly 2 cm by roughly 2 cm area of upper inner arm skin. Throughout the roughly 25-week study period, patients were also given weekly therapeutic DPC doses on the scalp. Patch tests used Finn chambers with 0.01% DPC on the upper back, scored after 6 days by International Contact Dermatitis Research Group standards. The mostly female patient cohort included alopecia areata with under or over 50% scalp involvement, alopecia totalis and alopecia universalis. Libraries were combined into a pool for sequencing, and differences in TCR yield between samples came mainly from small differences in library volumes within the pool. In alopecia patients, the study followed how the peripheral blood TCR repertoire changed in vivo over primary and secondary sensitization to diphenylcyclopropenone (DPC), a hapten. Blood samples were taken from patients before sensitization (week 0) and at 2, 6 and about 24 weeks after DPC sensitization. About 29 alopecia patients gave blood for TCR sequencing at one to four time points (pre-sensitization, 2, 6 and 24 weeks).

The receptor library was made with RACE. The instrument was a NextSeq 500. During library preparation, unique molecular identifiers were attached to individual cDNA molecules so that TCRs could be counted quantitatively and reproducibly. For every blood RNA sample, sequencing covered both the TCR alpha and TCR beta chains. Turning to the authors' computational methods: The median number of TCRs per sample was roughly 94,000, ranging from roughly 20,000 to 700,000. The Decombinator software suite was used to annotate V, J and CDR3 in the TCR reads. For the PS versus PT1 abundance plots, all samples were subsampled to the same number of TCRs (28,000). Expanded TCRs were defined as absent before sensitization and observed at least eight times at the 2-week time point. TCRdb reran the public reads through fastp at Q25 and MiXCR, keeping productive beta chains. Every entry covers one CDR3 protein and lists the most common genes and DNA from its rows. The V and J calls follow TCRdb's processing rather than the paper's. The sample yields some 330,000 distinct CDR3 sequences; about 5.4% were counted once. The ten largest clones represent about 8.2% of the sample.

The study at large found these results: The number of TCRs above 1 in 1000 frequency did not change with DPC sensitization; there was no evidence of global repertoire structure alterations. Repeated subsampling changed both the strength of the expansion versus patch-test correlation and the threshold at which the correlation became significant. Patch test score was positively correlated with the number of PT1 expanded TCRs, with significance at thresholds 8, 16 and 32 but not at 4. All patients had alopecia, a presumed autoimmune disease, so their immune response might differ from that of healthy individuals. Compared with pre-sensitization or healthy control sets, expanded TCRs formed significantly more large CDR3 similarity clusters, which is consistent with antigen-driven responses.

CDR1 and CDR2 (LGHNA, YSLEER) derive from the germline V gene. A distance of 14 bases separates the germline ends of V and J, which lose 2 bases and 3 bases respectively. Its CDR3 holds 15 amino acids, cysteine through phenylalanine. The CDR3 DNA has 45 bases and is translated from base 1. The time point label here, explained by the study, means: pre-sensitization, week 0. According to the study, the label for this sample's treatment or condition signals: therapeutic diphenylcyclopropenone sensitization with weekly scalp DPC. At each patch-test visit, blood was drawn before the patch test was applied. Eligible patients were aged 18 to 70, diagnosed with alopecia, deemed suitable for DPC therapy, and excluded if pregnant. Unfractionated whole blood was collected in Tempus Blood RNA tubes, and total RNA was extracted from that blood.

The chain employs TRBV4-3 and TRBJ2-7; TRBD2 is perhaps the D gene, given 5 matching bases. The TCR was taken from a woman aged 18-30 years with alopecia areata. Some clones in this sample may be carry-over from other donors' samples. This specimen consisted of whole blood, obtained in connection with sensitization to the hapten diphenylcyclopropenone (DPC). The DNA is TGCGCCAGCAGCCAAACTAGTGCCCTGCTCTACGAGCAGTACTTC. This is translated as CASSQTSALLYEQYF.